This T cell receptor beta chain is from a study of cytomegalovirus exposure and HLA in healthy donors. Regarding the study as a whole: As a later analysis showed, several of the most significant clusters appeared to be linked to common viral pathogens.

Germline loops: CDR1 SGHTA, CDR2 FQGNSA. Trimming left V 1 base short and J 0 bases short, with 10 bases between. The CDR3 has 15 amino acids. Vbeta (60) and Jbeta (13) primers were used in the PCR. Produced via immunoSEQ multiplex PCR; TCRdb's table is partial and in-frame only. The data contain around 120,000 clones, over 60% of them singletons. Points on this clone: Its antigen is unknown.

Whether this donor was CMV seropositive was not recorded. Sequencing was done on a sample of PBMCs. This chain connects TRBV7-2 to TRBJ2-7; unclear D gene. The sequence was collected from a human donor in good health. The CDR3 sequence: CASSLGAISSYEQYF. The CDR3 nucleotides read TGTGCCAGCAGCTTAGGGGCCATTAGCTCCTACGAGCAGTACTTC.